These T cell receptor beta chains were read from a single sample in a study of shared clonotypes between healthy human individuals. Sequenced by immunoSEQ multiplex PCR; TCRdb stores in-frame clones only, minus some. The data hold fewer than 1 million clones, with about 96% observed a single time. Sample: naive CD8+ T cells sorted from blood. The receptors originated from a man aged 30-40 years in good health. Both conserved end residues are trimmed from each CDR3. Fields, in order: J gene, V gene, CDR3 protein.

TRBJ2-7 | TRBV9 | ASSVDGLTGNEQY
TRBJ2-7 | TRBV27 | ASTLRNPVLDEQY
TRBJ2-7 | TRBV4-1 | ASSQGGLAGGAGDEQY
TRBJ2-7 | TRBV10-1 | ASSHTYEQY
TRBJ1-5 | TRBV6-1 | ASRERQGNQPQH
TRBJ2-7 | TRBV28 | ACIGGPNSYEQY
TRBJ2-2 | TRBV7-8 | ASSFSREAGELF
TRBJ1-5 | TRBV27 | ASSLTDGNQPQH
TRBJ2-1 | TRBV18 | ASSPGPSGGYNEQF
TRBJ2-1 | TRBV10-2 | ASSEGTTLEQF
TRBJ2-1 | TRBV9 | ASSVGSYEQF
TRBJ1-4 | TRBV7-6 | ASSSSGLTANEKLF
TRBJ2-7 | TRBV27 | ASTILGDRGYEQY
TRBJ2-2 | TRBV27 | ASSLTLTGGYPGELF
TRBJ2-5 | TRBV5-1 | ASSLRGGQGAQETQY
TRBJ2-6 | TRBV19 | ASSPFSGANVLT
TRBJ2-2 | TRBV28 | ASSDRGAGELF
TRBJ2-7 | TRBV18 | ASSPVPLAIGYEQY
TRBJ1-4 | TRBV6-4 | ASSDSLLGNQAGEKLF
TRBJ2-2 | TRBV9 | ASAIAGGSTGELF
TRBJ2-2 | TRBV11-2 | ASSSPRVSTGELF
TRBJ2-7 | TRBV7-8 | ASSPVIIISAELYEQY
TRBJ1-2 | TRBV4-3 | ASSQDSDAVAYGYT
TRBJ2-3 | TRBV5-6 | ASSLDWIPTSGNDTQY
TRBJ2-4 | TRBV14 | ASSQGLLHIQY